These 19 T cell receptor beta chains originate from one sample sequenced in a study of a mutant IDH1 vaccine in newly diagnosed glioma. Time point given: week 11, during vaccination. What each vaccine dose contained was 300 ug of mutant IDH1 20-mer peptide, accompanied by topical imiquimod. No antigen is known for these receptors. Profiling relied on immunoSEQ multiplex PCR, and the TCRdb table lists in-frame clones only, not all of them. This sample has tens of thousands of clones, with around 80% found just once. Sample: PBMCs, taken from a glioma patient whose treatment included an IDH1 peptide vaccine. The receptors were sampled from a man aged 35-49 years with glioma.

For this clone: This CDR3 is also generated by other DNA sequences in the sample. The chain carries TRBV18 and TRBJ2-1; D unresolved. From germline, CDR1 is KGHSH and CDR2 LQKENI. CDR3 size: 12 residues. Trimming took 0 bases from V and 7 from J, leaving 4 bases between them. The chain's CDR3 is CASSPPGNEQFF. CDR3 sequence (DNA): TGTGCCAGCTCACCACCTGGGAATGAGCAGTTCTTC.

The gene calls are TRBV7-2 and TRBJ1-1; D not resolved. Germline V gene data show CDR1 as SGHTA and CDR2 as FQGNSA. This CDR3 is built from 13 residues. Trimming cost V 5 bases and J 0 bases, with 7 bases left between them. The CDR3 DNA is TGTGCCAGCAGCCCCTTCCTGAACACTGAAGCTTTCTTT. Translation gives CASSPFLNTEAFF.

This clone showed up just a few times. The chain carries TRBV4-1 and TRBJ1-5, with D hard to call. The V end was cut by 0 bases, the J end by 4 bases, with 7 bases between. This CDR3 has 14 residues. Germline V gene lookup returns CDR1 MGHRA and CDR2 YSYEKL. The CDR3 reads CASSQESENQPQHF. In nucleotides, the CDR3 is TGCGCCAGCAGCCAAGAAAGTGAGAATCAGCCCCAGCATTTT.

With respect to this clone: This CDR3 is also generated by other DNA sequences in the sample. The chain combines TRBV6-5 with TRBJ1-1; D uncertain. CDR3 length equals 12 residues. Looked up from germline, CDR1 is MNHEY and CDR2 is SVGAGI. V lost 4 bases to trimming and J lost 7 bases, with 10 bases between them. The CDR3 here is CASSLGLGEAFF. The CDR3, as DNA: TGTGCCAGCAGTTTGGGGTTGGGTGAAGCTTTCTTT.

This clone appeared a single time. V gene TRBV4-1 combines with J gene TRBJ2-4; D is ambiguous. CDR1 MGHRA and CDR2 YSYEKL come from the germline V gene. The CDR3 sequence is 17 residues long. V lost 1 base and J 2 bases, leaving 15 bases between the germline ends. DNA for the CDR3: TGCGCCAGCAGCCAAGGTATGCCCCCCAGTACCAAAAACATTCAGTACTTC. This translates into CASSQGMPPSTKNIQYF.

This clone has a single count. This rearrangement joins TRBV15 to TRBJ1-4; maybe TRBD1 (5 bases). V was cut by 1 base and J by 8 bases, with 8 bases left in between. In germline, CDR1 is LNHNV, CDR2 YYDKDF (reference sequence). The length of the CDR3 is 13 residues. The CDR3 nucleotides are TGTGCCACCAGCAGAGTGGGGGTGGAAAAACTGTTTTTT. It specifies CATSRVGVEKLFF.

The V call is TRBV5-1, the J call TRBJ2-7; 13 bases line up with TRBD2. The V and J ends lost 1 base and 4 bases, in that order; junction bases with no gene match: 14. In germline, CDR1 is SGHRS, CDR2 YFSETQ. CDR3 length: 19 residues. Written as DNA, the CDR3 is TGCGCCAGCAGCTTGTTTGAGAGAGGACTAGCGGGAGAACAGTACGAGCAGTACTTC. Translated: CASSLFERGLAGEQYEQYF.

This clone was detected a few times. V is TRBV23-1 and J is TRBJ2-1; 8 nucleotides align to TRBD2. TRBV23-1 is treated as an ORF (open reading frame) with a function not yet certain. The CDR3 is made up of 11 amino acids. The V and J ends lost 11 bases and 10 bases, in that order; junction bases with no gene match: 7. The DNA for the CDR3 is TGCGCCGCCCGGGGGGGTAGGGAGCAGTTCTTC. Amino acids: CAARGGREQFF.

The genes are TRBV13 and TRBJ2-5, with TRBD2 matching over 11 bases. The length of the CDR3 is 16 residues. V was clipped by 2 bases and J by 5 bases; unmatched bases: 7. Per germline, CDR1 PRHDT and CDR2 FYEKMQ (reference sequence). The CDR3 bases are TGTGCCAGCAGCTTACGTCCTAGCGGGAGGAGTGAGACCCAGTACTTC. Translating it yields CASSLRPSGRSETQYF.

The chain recombines TRBV10-2 with TRBJ2-7; D unresolved. Germline values: CDR1 WSHSY, CDR2 SAAADI. The CDR3 covers 12 residues. V shed 6 bases and J shed 2 bases, with 8 bases lying between them. The CDR3 DNA reads as TGCGCCAGCAGCCTCACCGCCTACGAGCAGTACGTC. Its protein is CASSLTAYEQYV.

The chain is built from TRBV5-1 and TRBJ1-4; 7 bases align to TRBD1. From germline, CDR1 is SGHRS and CDR2 YFSETQ. The CDR3 sequence is 16 residues long. The junction had 10 bases not matched to a gene; V was cut back by 4 bases and J by 4 bases. CDR3 sequence reads: CASSPGSGTDNEKLFF. DNA of the CDR3: TGCGCCAGCAGCCCGGGGTCCGGGACAGATAATGAAAAACTGTTTTTT.

This sequence joins TRBV5-1 and TRBJ1-4; D is undetermined. V lost 2 bases and J 7 bases, leaving 12 bases between the germline ends. CDR3 length equals 14 residues. Germline V CDR1 and CDR2: SGHRS, YFSETQ. CDR3: CASSLGRASEKLFF. The DNA for the CDR3 is TGCGCCAGCAGCTTAGGTAGAGCGAGTGAAAAACTGTTTTTT.

The chain is built from TRBV6-5 and TRBJ1-2, with 10 nucleotides matching TRBD1. V lost 5 bases and J lost 8; bases outside the gene matches: 5. CDR1 and CDR2 (germline): MNHEY, SVGAGI. The CDR3 is 13 residues long. The CDR3 spells CASSKGTGVGYTF. The DNA for the CDR3 is TGTGCCAGCAGTAAAGGGACAGGGGTGGGCTACACCTTC.

This clone was recorded a few times. The chain has TRBV6-1 and TRBJ1-6, with TRBD1 identical over 9 bases. The ends lost 6 bases at V and 8 bases at J; junction bases unmatched: 5. The CDR3 is 14 residues long. Germline V lookup: CDR1 MNHNS, CDR2 SASEGT. The CDR3 is CASRGTGSDSPLHF. CDR3 in DNA: TGTGCCAGCAGGGGGACAGGGTCGGATTCACCCCTCCACTTT.

The gene calls are TRBV5-4 and TRBJ2-7, with a tentative D call TRBD2 (6 bases). Trimming left V 4 bases short and J 2 bases short, with 16 bases between. The CDR3 contains 15 residues. CDR1 and CDR2 (germline): SGHNT, YYREEE (reference sequence). This chain's CDR3 is CASSISAGTTYEQYV. CDR3 coding DNA: TGTGCCAGCAGCATCTCGGCGGGAACCACCTACGAGCAGTACGTC.

V gene TRBV29-1 combines with J gene TRBJ1-1; D is undetermined. This CDR3 has 12 residues. CDR1 is SQVTM and CDR2 is ANQGSEA in the germline V gene. V was pared by 8 bases and J by 6 bases, with 16 bases between. The CDR3 sequence is CSSRGDGAEAFF. CDR3 nucleotides: TGCAGCTCGCGCGGGGATGGCGCTGAAGCTTTCTTT.

This clone was seen a few times. The chain employs TRBV4-3 and TRBJ1-2; 9 bases are a match to TRBD1. The CDR3 sequence is 15 residues long. Germline V lookup: CDR1 LGHNA, CDR2 YSLEER. Trimming removed 4 bases from V and 6 bases from J; junction bases left unmatched: 9. CDR3 in amino acids: CASSPNYRGHHGYTF. The CDR3 DNA reads as TGCGCCAGCAGCCCAAATTACAGGGGGCATCATGGCTACACCTTC.

This chain links TRBV29-1 with TRBJ2-5; perhaps TRBD2 as D (5 bases). TRBJ2-7 matches the DNA end more closely, so the J call is doubtful. The CDR3 length is 13 residues. Per the germline V gene, CDR1 is SQVTM and CDR2 is ANQGSEA. The CDR3 loop reads CSCRVSGSYEQYF. In DNA form, the CDR3 reads TGCAGTTGTAGAGTTTCGGGGTCCTACGAGCAGTACTTC.

The chain uses TRBV6-5 and TRBJ2-1, with D unresolved. V was trimmed by 6 bases and J by 6 bases, leaving 18 bases between them. The CDR3 is 15 residues long. Germline loops: CDR1 MNHEY, CDR2 SVGAGI. CDR3 DNA: TGTGCCAGCAGCCCACCGGGTCCCCTCTCCAATGAGCAGTTCTTC. Amino acid sequence: CASSPPGPLSNEQFF.